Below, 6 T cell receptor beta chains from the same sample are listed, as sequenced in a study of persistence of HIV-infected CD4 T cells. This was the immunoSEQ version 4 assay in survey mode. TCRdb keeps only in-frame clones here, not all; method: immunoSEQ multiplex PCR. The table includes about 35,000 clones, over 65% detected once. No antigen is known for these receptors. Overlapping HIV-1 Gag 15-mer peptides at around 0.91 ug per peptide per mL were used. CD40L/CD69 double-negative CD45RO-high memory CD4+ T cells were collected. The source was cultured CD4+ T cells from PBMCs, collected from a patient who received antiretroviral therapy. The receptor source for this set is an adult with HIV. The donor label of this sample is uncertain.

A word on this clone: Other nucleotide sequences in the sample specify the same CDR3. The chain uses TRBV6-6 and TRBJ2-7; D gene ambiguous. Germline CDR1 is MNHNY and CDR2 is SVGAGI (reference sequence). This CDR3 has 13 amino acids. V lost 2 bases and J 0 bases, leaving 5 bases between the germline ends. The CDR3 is CASSYRSSYEQYF. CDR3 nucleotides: TGTGCCAGCAGTTACCGTAGCTCCTACGAGCAGTACTTC.

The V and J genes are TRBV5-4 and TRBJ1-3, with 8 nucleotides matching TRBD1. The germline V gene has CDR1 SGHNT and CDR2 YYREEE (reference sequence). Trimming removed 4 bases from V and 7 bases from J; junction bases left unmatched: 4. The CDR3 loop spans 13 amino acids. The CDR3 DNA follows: TGTGCCAGCAGCATGGACAGGGCGAACACCATATATTTT. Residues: CASSMDRANTIYF. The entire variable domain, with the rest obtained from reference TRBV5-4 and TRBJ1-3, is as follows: ETGVTQSPTHLIKTRGQQVTLRCSSQSGHNTVSWYQQALGQGPQFIFQYYREEENGRGNFPPRFSGLQFPNYSSELNVNALELDDSALYLCASSMDRANTIYFGEGSWLTVV.

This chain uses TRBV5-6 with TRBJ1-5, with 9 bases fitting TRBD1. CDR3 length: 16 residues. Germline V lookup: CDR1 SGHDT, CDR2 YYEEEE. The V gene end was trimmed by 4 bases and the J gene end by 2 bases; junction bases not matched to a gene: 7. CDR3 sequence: CASSREGQGGNQPQHF. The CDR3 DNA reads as TGTGCCAGCAGCCGTGAGGGACAGGGAGGCAATCAGCCCCAGCATTTT.

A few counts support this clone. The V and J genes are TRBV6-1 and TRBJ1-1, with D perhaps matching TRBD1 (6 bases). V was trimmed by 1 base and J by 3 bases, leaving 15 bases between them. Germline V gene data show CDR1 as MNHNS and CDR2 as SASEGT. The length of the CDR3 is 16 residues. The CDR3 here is CASSEDRAPLYTEAFF. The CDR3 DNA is TGTGCCAGCAGTGAAGACAGGGCCCCATTGTACACTGAAGCTTTCTTT.

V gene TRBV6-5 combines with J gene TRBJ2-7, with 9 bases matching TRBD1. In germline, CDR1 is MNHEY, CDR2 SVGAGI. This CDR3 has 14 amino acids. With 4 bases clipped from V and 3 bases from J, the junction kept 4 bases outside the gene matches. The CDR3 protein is CASSSTGGGYEQYF. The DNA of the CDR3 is TGTGCCAGCAGTTCAACAGGGGGCGGCTACGAGCAGTACTTC.

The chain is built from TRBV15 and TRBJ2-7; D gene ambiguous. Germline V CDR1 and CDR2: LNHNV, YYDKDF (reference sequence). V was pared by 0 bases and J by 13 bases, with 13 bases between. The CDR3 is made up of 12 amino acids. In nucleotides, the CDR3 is TGTGCCACCAGCAGAGACGAAGCTAGGGCTTACTTC. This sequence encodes CATSRDEARAYF.